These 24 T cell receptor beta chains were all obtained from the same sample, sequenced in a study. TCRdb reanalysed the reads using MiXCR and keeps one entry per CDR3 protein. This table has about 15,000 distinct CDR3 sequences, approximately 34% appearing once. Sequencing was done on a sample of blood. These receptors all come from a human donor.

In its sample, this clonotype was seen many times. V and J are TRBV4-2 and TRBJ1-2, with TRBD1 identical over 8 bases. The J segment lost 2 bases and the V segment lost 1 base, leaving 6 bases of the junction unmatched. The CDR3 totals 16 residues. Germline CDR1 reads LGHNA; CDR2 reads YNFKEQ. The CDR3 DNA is TGTGCCAGCAGCCAAGCATTTCGACAGGGGAACTATGGCTACACCTTC. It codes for CASSQAFRQGNYGYTF.

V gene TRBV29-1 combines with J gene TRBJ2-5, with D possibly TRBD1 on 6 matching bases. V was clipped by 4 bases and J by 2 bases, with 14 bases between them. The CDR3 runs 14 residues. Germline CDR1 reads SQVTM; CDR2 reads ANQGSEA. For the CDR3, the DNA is TGCAGCGTTGCGACCTGGGGGCGGCAAGAGACCCAGTACTTC. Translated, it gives CSVATWGRQETQYF.

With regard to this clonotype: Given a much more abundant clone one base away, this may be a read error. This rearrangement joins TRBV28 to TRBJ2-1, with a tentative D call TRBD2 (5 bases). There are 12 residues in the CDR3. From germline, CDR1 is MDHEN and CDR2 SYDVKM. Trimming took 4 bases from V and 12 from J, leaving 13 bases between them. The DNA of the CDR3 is TGTGCCAGCAGTTCCAGTGCCCGGGGGCAGTTCTTC. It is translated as CASSSSARGQFF.

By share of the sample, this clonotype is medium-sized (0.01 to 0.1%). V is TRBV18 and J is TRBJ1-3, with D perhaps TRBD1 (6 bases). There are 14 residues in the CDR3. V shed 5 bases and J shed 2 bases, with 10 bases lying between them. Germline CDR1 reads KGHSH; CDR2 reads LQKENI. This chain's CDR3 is CASSSTGAGNTIYF. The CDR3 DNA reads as TGTGCCAGCTCATCGACAGGAGCTGGAAACACCATATATTTT.

CDR3 region: CSVESQGGQPQHF. In DNA form, the CDR3 reads TGCAGCGTTGAAAGCCAGGGCGGGCAGCCCCAGCATTTT. The chain combines TRBV29-1 with TRBJ1-5; the D gene is possibly TRBD1 (5 bases). With 2 bases removed from V and 7 bases from J, the gap between germline ends came to 12 bases. The CDR3 runs 13 residues. The germline V gene encodes CDR1 SQVTM and CDR2 ANQGSEA.

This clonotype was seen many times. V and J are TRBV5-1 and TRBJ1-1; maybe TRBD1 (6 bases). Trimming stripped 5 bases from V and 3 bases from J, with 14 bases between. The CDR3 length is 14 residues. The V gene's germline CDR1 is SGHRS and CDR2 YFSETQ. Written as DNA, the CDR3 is TGCGCCAGCAGTTCACAGGGTGGAGACACTGAAGCTTTCTTT. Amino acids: CASSSQGGDTEAFF.

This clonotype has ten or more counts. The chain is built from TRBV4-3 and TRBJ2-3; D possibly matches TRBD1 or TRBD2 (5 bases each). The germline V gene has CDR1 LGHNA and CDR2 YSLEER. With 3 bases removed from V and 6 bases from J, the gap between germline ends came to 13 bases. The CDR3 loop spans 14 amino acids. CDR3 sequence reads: CASSQMRGGDTQYF. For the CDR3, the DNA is TGCGCCAGCAGCCAGATGAGGGGCGGGGATACGCAGTATTTT.

The DNA of the CDR3 is TGTGCCAGCCGTCCCCCGGGGGAGAGTGAAAAACTGTTTTTT. Protein product: CASRPPGESEKLFF. The chain links TRBV4-2 to TRBJ1-4; weak D call: TRBD1 (5 bases). Germline V gene lookup returns CDR1 LGHNA and CDR2 YNFKEQ. The CDR3 is made up of 14 amino acids. Trimming pared 8 bases from V and 7 bases from J, leaving 17 bases between.

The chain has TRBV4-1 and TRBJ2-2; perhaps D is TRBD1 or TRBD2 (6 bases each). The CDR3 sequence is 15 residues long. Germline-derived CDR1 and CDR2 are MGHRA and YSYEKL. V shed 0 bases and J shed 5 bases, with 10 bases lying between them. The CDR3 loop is CASSQDWRGTGELFF. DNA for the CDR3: TGCGCCAGCAGCCAAGATTGGAGGGGGACCGGGGAGCTGTTTTTT.

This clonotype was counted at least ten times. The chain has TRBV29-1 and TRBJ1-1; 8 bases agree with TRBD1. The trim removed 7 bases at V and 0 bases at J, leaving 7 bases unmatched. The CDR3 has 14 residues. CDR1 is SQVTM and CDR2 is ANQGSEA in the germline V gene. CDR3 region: CSAWTGIMNTEAFF. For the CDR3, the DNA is TGCAGCGCATGGACAGGGATTATGAACACTGAAGCTTTCTTT.

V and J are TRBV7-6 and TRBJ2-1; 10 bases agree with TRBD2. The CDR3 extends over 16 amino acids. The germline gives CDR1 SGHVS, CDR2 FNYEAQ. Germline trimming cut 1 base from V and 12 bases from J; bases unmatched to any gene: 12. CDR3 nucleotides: TGTGCCAGCAGCTTAGAGTCTAGCGGGAGAACAGATACGCAGTTCTTC. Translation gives CASSLESSGRTDTQFF.

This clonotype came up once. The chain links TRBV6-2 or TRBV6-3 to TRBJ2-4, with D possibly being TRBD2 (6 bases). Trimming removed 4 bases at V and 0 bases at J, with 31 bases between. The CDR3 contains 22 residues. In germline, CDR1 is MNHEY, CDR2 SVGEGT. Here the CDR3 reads CASSSISGRHGGSWEAKNIQYF. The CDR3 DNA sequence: TGTGCCAGCAGTTCGATAAGCGGCCGCCATGGAGGGAGCTGGGAAGCCAAAAACATTCAGTACTTC.

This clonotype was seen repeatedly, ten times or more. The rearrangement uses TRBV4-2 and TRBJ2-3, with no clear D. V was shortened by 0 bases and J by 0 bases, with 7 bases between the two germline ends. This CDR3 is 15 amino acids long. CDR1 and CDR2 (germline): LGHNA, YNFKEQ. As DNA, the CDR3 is TGTGCCAGCAGCCAAGATATTACTAGCACAGATACGCAGTATTTT. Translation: CASSQDITSTDTQYF.

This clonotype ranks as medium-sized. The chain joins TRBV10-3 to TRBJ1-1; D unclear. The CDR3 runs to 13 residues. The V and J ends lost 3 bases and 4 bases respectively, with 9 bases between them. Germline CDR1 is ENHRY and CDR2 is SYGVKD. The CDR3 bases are TGTGCCATCAGTGAAGGTTGGGGCACTGAAGCTTTCTTT. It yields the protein CAISEGWGTEAFF.

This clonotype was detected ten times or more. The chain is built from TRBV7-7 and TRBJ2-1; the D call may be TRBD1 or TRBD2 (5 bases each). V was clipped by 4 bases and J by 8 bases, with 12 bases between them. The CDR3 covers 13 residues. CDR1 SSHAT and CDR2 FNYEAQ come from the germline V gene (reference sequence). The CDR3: CASSSLRDHEQFF. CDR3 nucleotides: TGTGCCAGCAGCTCTCTCAGGGACCATGAGCAGTTCTTC.

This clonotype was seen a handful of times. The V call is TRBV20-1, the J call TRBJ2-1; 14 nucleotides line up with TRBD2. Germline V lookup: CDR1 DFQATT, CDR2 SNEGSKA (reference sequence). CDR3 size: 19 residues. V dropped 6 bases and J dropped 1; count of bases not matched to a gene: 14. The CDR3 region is CSATPGGLAGGGSYNEQFF. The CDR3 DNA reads TGCAGTGCCACGCCCGGAGGACTAGCGGGAGGTGGATCCTACAATGAGCAGTTCTTC.

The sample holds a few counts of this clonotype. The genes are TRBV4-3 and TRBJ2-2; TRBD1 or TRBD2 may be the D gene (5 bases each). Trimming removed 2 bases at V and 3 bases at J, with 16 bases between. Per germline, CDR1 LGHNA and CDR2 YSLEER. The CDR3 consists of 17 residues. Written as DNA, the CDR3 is TGCGCCAGCAGCCAACCTCCCGGGACCCTCCACACCGGGGAGCTGTTTTTT. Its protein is CASSQPPGTLHTGELFF.

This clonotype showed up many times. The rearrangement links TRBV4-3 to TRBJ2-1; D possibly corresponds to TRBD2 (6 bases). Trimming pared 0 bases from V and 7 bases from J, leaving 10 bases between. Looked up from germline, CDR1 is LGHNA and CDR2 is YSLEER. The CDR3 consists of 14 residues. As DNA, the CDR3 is TGCGCCAGCAGCCAAGATCTCGGGAGAAATGAGCAGTTCTTC. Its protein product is CASSQDLGRNEQFF.

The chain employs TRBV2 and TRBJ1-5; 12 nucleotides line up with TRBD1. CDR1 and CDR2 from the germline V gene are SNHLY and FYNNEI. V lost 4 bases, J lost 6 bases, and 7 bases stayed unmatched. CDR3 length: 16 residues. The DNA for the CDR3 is TGTGCCAGCAGTGTGGGGACAGGGGGCGTCATTCAGCCCCAGCATTTT. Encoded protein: CASSVGTGGVIQPQHF.

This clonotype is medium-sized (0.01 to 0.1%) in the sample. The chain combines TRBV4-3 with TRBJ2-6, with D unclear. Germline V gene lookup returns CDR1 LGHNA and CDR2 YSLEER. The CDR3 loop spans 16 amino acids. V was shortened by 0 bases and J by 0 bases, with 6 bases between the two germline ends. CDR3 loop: CASSQDFDSGANVLTF. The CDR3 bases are TGCGCCAGCAGCCAAGATTTCGACTCTGGGGCCAACGTCCTGACTTTC.

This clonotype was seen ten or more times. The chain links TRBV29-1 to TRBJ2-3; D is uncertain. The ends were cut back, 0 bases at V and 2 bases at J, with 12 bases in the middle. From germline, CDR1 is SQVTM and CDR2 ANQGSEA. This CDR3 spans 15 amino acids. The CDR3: CSVEDVTMPTDTQYF. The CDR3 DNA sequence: TGCAGCGTTGAAGATGTGACAATGCCCACAGATACGCAGTATTTT.

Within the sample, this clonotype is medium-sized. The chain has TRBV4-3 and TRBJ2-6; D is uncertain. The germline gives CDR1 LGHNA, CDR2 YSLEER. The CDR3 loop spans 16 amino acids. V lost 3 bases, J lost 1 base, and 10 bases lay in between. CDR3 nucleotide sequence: TGCGCCAGCAGCCAGGAGACCGGGTCTGGGGCCAACGTCCTGACTTTC. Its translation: CASSQETGSGANVLTF.

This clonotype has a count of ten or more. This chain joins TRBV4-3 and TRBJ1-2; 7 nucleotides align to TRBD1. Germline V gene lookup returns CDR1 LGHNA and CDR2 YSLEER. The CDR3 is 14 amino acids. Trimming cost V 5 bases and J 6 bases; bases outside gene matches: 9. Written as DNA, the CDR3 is TGCGCCAGCAGCTCCGTGGACAGGAATGATGGCTACACCTTC. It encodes CASSSVDRNDGYTF.

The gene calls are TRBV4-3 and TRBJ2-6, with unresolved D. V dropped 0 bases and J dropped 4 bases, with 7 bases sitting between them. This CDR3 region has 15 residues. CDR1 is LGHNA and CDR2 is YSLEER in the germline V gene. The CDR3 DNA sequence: TGCGCCAGCAGCCAAGATCGGTCAGGGGCCAACGTCCTGACTTTC. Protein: CASSQDRSGANVLTF.